This TCR beta chain derives from a study of T cells in Graves' hyperthyroidism and ophthalmopathy. Study at large: The blood sample was taken at first diagnosis, before treatment began. The study, taken as a whole, reports: Ophthalmopathy and stable hyperthyroidism were separated by a 13 V-J model.

This clonotype was detected a few times. What it binds is not known. RNA transcripts gave rise to amplified TCR beta CDR3 regions. Using the HTBI primer set, a first-round RT-PCR was run on the TCR CDR3. One entry per CDR3 protein, called by TCRdb with MiXCR from the multiplex PCR reads. In the table there are 550,000 to 650,000 distinct CDR3 sequences, around 13% of which are singletons. The CDR3 covers 14 residues. The V and J ends lost 7 bases and 4 bases respectively, with 16 bases between them. Germline V gives CDR1 SNHLY, CDR2 FYNNEI. The TCR was taken from a woman aged 25 to 45 with Graves' hyperthyroidism that later progressed to Graves' ophthalmopathy. The chain employs TRBV2 and TRBJ2-5; the D gene is possibly TRBD1 (6 bases). The sample was blood. The CDR3 sequence: CASNYQGRAETQYF. In DNA, the CDR3 is TGTGCCAGCAACTATCAGGGGCGCGCAGAGACCCAGTACTTC.